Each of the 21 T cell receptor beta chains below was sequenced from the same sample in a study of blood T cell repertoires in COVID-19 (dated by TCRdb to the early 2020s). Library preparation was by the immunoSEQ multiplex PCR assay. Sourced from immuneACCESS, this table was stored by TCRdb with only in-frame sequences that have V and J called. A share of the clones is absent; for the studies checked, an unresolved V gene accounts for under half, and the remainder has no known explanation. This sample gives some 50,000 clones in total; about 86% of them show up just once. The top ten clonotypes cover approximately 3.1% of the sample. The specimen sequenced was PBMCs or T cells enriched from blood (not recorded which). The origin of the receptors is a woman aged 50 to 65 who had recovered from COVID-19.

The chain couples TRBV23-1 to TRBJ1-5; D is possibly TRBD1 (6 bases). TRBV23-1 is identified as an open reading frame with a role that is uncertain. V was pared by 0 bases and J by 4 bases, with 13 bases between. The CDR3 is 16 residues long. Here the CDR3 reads CASSQSRTVENQPQHF. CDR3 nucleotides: TGCGCCAGCAGTCAATCGAGGACAGTGGAGAATCAGCCCCAGCATTTT.

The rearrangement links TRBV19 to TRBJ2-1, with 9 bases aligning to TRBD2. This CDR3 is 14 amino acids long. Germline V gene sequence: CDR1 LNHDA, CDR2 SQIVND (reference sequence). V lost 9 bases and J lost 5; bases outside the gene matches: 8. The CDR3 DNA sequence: TGTGCCAGCAGGACGACTAGCGGACACAATGAGCAGTTCTTC. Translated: CASRTTSGHNEQFF.

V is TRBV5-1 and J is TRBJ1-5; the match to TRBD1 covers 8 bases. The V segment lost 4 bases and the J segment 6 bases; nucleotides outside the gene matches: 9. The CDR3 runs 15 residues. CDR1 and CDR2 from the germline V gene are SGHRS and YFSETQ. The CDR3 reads CASSTTTGVGQPQHF. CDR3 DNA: TGCGCCAGCAGCACCACGACAGGGGTGGGTCAGCCCCAGCATTTT.

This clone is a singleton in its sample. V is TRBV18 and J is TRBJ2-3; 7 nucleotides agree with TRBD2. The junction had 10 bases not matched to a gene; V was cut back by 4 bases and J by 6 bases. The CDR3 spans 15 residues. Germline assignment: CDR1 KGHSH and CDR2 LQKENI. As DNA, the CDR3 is TGTGCCAGCTCACTCGCGGGGGTACAGGCGGATACGCAGTATTTT. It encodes CASSLAGVQADTQYF.

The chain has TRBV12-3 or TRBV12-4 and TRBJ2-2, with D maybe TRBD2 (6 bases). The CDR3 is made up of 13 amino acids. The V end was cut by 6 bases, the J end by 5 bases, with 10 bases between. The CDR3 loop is CASSLLATGELFF. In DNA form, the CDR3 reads TGTGCCAGCAGCCTGCTAGCGACCGGGGAGCTGTTTTTT.

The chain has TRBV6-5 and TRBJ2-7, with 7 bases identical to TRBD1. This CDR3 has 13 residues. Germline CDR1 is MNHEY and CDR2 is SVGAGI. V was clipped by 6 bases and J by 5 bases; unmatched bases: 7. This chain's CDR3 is CASSLTGVHEQYF. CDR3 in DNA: TGTGCCAGCAGCCTAACAGGGGTTCACGAGCAGTACTTC.

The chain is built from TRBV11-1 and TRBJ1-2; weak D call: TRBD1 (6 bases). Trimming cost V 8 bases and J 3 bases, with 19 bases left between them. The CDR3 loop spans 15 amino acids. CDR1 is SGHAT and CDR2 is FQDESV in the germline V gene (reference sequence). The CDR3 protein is CASSLSGGRDYGYTF. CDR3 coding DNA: TGTGCCAGCTCGCTCTCCGGGGGGCGGGACTATGGCTACACCTTC.

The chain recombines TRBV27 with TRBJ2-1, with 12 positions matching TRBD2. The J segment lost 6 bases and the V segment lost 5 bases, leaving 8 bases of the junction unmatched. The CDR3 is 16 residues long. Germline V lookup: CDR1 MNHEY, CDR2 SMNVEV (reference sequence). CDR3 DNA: TGTGCCAGCAGTGGTCGTCTAGCGGGGGGGGTCAATGAGCAGTTCTTC. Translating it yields CASSGRLAGGVNEQFF.

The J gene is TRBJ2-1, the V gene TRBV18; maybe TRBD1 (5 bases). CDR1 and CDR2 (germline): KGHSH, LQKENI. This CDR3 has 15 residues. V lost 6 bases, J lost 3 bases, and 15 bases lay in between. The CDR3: CASSPGPDDYNEQFF. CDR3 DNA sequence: TGTGCCAGCTCGCCAGGGCCAGACGACTACAATGAGCAGTTCTTC.

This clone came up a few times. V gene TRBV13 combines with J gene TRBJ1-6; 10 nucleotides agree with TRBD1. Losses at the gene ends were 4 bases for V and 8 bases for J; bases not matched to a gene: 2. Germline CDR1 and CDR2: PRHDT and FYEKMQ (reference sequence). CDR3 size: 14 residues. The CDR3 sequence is CASSSGQGYSPLHF. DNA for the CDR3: TGTGCCAGCAGCTCGGGACAGGGGTATTCACCCCTCCACTTT. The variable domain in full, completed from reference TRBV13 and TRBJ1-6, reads AAGVIQSPRHLIKEKRETATLKCYPIPRHDTVYWYQQGPGQDPQFLISFYEKMQSDKGSIPDRFSAQQFSDYHSELNMSSLELGDSALYFCASSSGQGYSPLHFGNGTRLTVT.

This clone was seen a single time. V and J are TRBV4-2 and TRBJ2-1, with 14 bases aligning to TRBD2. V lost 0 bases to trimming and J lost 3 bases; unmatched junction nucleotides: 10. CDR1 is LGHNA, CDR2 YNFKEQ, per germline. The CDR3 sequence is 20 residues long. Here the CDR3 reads CASSQDGTSGRSRLYNEQFF. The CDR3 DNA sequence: TGTGCCAGCAGCCAAGATGGGACTAGCGGGAGATCACGTCTCTACAATGAGCAGTTCTTC.

The CDR3 DNA sequence: TGCAGCGTTGAAGGGAGGGGTTTGGGCACAGATACGCAGTATTTT. This codes for CSVEGRGLGTDTQYF. This rearrangement joins TRBV29-1 to TRBJ2-3; a weak D match, TRBD2 (6 bases). V was clipped by 1 base and J by 1 base, with 12 bases between them. The CDR3 has 15 residues. Germline assignment: CDR1 SQVTM and CDR2 ANQGSEA.

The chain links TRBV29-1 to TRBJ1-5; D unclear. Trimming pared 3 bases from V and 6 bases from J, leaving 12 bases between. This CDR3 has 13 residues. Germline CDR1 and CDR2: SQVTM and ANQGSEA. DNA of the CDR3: TGCAGCGTTGAGGGGAGGGAGGGTCAGCCCCAGCATTTT. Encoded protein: CSVEGREGQPQHF.

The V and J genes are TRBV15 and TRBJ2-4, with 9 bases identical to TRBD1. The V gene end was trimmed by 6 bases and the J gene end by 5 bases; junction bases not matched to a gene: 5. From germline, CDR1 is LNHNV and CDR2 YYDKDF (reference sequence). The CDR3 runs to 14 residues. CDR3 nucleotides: TGTGCCACCAGTACGGGACAGGGAGAAAACATTCAGTACTTC. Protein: CATSTGQGENIQYF.

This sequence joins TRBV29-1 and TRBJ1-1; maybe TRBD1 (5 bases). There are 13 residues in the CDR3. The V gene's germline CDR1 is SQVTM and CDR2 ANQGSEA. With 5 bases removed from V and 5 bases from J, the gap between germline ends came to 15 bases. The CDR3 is CSVRQGFRTEAFF. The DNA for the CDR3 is TGCAGCGTTAGGCAGGGCTTTAGAACTGAAGCTTTCTTT.

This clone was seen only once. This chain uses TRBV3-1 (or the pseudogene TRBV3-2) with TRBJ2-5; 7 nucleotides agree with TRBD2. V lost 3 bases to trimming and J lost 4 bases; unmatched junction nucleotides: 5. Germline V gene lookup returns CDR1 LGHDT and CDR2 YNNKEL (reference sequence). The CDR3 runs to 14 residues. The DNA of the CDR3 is TGTGCCAGCAGCCAGGGCGGGGGAATAGAGACCCAGTACTTC. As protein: CASSQGGGIETQYF.

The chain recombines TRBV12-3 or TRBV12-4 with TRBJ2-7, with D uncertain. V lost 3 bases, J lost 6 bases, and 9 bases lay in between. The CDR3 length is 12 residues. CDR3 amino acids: CASSFSTGEQYF. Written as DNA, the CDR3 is TGTGCCAGCAGTTTTAGTACGGGCGAGCAGTACTTC.

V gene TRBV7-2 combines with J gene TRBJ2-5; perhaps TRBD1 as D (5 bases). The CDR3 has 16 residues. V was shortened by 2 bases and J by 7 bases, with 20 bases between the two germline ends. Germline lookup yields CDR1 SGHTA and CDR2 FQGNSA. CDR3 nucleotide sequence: TGTGCCAGCAGCTTATTGGAGCTCCCGAATAGGGGGACCCAGTACTTC. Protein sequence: CASSLLELPNRGTQYF.

The CDR3 protein is CASSPGQRYEQYF. CDR3 nucleotide sequence: TGTGCCAGCTCACCGGGACAGAGGTACGAGCAGTACTTC. V and J are TRBV18 and TRBJ2-7; 7 bases agree with TRBD1. Per germline, CDR1 KGHSH and CDR2 LQKENI. This CDR3 contains 13 residues. V was pared by 3 bases and J by 4 bases, with 3 bases of the junction left unmatched.

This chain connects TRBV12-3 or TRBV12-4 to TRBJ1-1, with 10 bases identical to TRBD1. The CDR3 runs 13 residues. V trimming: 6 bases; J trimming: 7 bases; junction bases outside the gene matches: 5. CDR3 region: CASSRGTGDEAFF. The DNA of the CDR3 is TGTGCCAGCAGCCGGGGGACAGGGGATGAAGCTTTCTTT.

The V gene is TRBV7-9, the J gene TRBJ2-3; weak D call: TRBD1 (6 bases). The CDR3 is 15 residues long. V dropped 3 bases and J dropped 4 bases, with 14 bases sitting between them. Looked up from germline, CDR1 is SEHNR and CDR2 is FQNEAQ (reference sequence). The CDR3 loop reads CASSFIQGSPDTQYF. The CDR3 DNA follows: TGTGCCAGCAGCTTTATACAGGGCAGCCCAGATACGCAGTATTTT.